The following is a T cell receptor (beta chain) sequence with its context. Its specificity is not known. This sample stems from a study of early T cells in non-severe SARS-CoV-2 infection. Study details: Unpaired chains resulted from sequencing bulk RNA of unsorted whole blood. Study observations and caveats: Matches to VDJdb favored anti-spike CD8 responses and missed private and CD4 specificities.

Unique molecular identifiers were attached to individual cDNA molecules. TCRdb reprocessed the 5' RACE reads via MiXCR and lists one record per CDR3 protein. The sample yields around 30,000 distinct CDR3 sequences, approximately 9.2% seen once. The source is an adult who was a healthcare worker with PCR-confirmed SARS-CoV-2 infection or an uninfected control (not recorded which). The material sequenced was whole blood.

CDR3 residues: CAIRGRGTQETQYF. The CDR3 coding sequence is TGTGCCATCAGGGGGCGGGGGACGCAAGAGACCCAGTACTTC. V is TRBV10-3 and J is TRBJ2-5; TRBD2 matches at 7 bases. In germline, CDR1 is ENHRY, CDR2 SYGVKD. V lost 6 bases, J lost 2 bases, and 6 bases stayed unmatched. The CDR3 is 14 amino acids.